This T cell receptor beta chain was sequenced for a study of T cell responses to AZD1222 COVID-19 vaccine. Data came from immunoSEQ multiplex PCR; TCRdb stores just in-frame clones and leaves some out. The data contain approximately 150,000 clones, roughly 92% of them seen just once; the ten biggest clones take up roughly 1.3%. This sequence was found in an adult in good health. Sequencing was performed on peripheral blood, taken on day 0 of AZD1222 vaccination.

CDR3 region: CASKGGNQPQHF. DNA of the CDR3: TGCGCCAGTAAAGGGGGGAATCAGCCCCAGCATTTT. This chain uses TRBV10-2 with TRBJ1-5, with D perhaps matching TRBD1 (6 bases). CDR3 length: 12 residues. The V gene lost 9 bases and the J gene lost 4 bases, with 10 bases spanning the gap. From germline, CDR1 is WSHSY and CDR2 SAAADI.